Listed below are T cell receptor beta chains from one sample, sequenced in a study of T cell responses to AZD1222 COVID-19 vaccine. Measured with immunoSEQ multiplex PCR; TCRdb has only the in-frame clones, and not every one. The sample contains roughly 100,000 clones, around 91% of which appear only once. The sequences come from peripheral blood, collected on day 0 of AZD1222 vaccination. All receptors come from an adult in good health. Each CDR3 is given with its conserved first and last residue. D genes are given only for firm matches. Part of the rows lack a size; the others show once, few, many or a class for expanded clones.

DNA: TGTGCCAGCAGTCTAGACGGTAAAGGGAACTATAACGAGCAGTACTTC; CDR3: CASSLDGKGNYNEQYF; D: -; size: once; V: TRBV27; J: TRBJ2-7
DNA: TGTGCCAGTAGTATTGGGGGTCAGAGCGGGGAGCTGTTTTTT; CDR3: CASSIGGQSGELFF; D: -; size: -; V: TRBV19; J: TRBJ2-2
DNA: TGTGCCAGCAGCTCAGGACTAGCGGGGGGGCTCACCGGGGAGCTGTTTTTT; CDR3: CASSSGLAGGLTGELFF; D: TRBD2; size: -; V: TRBV5-4; J: TRBJ2-2
DNA: TGTGCCAGCAGTTTAGCTGTAGAGACCCAGTACTTC; CDR3: CASSLAVETQYF; D: -; size: -; V: TRBV12-3/TRBV12-4; J: TRBJ2-5
DNA: TGCGCCAGCAGCTACCAGGGTACCGGGGAGCTGTTTTTT; CDR3: CASSYQGTGELFF; D: -; size: once; V: TRBV5-1; J: TRBJ2-2
DNA: TGTGCCAGCAGCTTGGTTTCTAGGGATGGCTACACCTTC; CDR3: CASSLVSRDGYTF; D: -; size: -; V: TRBV5-4; J: TRBJ1-2
DNA: TGTGCCTGGAGACTAACAGGGAGCACAGATACGCAGTATTTT; CDR3: CAWRLTGSTDTQYF; D: -; size: -; V: TRBV30; J: TRBJ2-3
DNA: TGCGCCAGCAGCTTGGTGGGGGGCGTCGGTAATGAGCAGTTCTTC; CDR3: CASSLVGGVGNEQFF; D: -; size: -; V: TRBV5-1; J: TRBJ2-1
DNA: TGCGCCAGCAGCACACAGGGAGGGGGCGGTTACGAGCAGTACTTC; CDR3: CASSTQGGGGYEQYF; D: -; size: -; V: TRBV5-1; J: TRBJ2-7
DNA: TGTGCCAGCAGCATATATCCCGGGACCACAAAAGAGACCCAGTACTTC; CDR3: CASSIYPGTTKETQYF; D: -; size: -; V: TRBV9; J: TRBJ2-5
DNA: TGTGCCACCAGCAGAGATTTCGGAGTGGAGACCCAGTACTTC; CDR3: CATSRDFGVETQYF; D: -; size: -; V: TRBV15; J: TRBJ2-5
DNA: TGTGCCAGCAGCCAAGCGACGGGGTCCTCTGGAAACACCATATATTTT; CDR3: CASSQATGSSGNTIYF; D: -; size: -; V: TRBV4-2; J: TRBJ1-3
DNA: TGTGCCAGCAGCTTAGACAGTTTCAATCAGCCCCAGCATTTT; CDR3: CASSLDSFNQPQHF; D: -; size: -; V: TRBV7-9; J: TRBJ1-5
DNA: TGTGCCAGCAGTGAAATATCGTTGCTGAACACTGAAGCTTTCTTT; CDR3: CASSEISLLNTEAFF; D: -; size: few; V: TRBV2; J: TRBJ1-1
DNA: TGTGCCAGCACCGACACGGTATACTATGGCTACACCTTC; CDR3: CASTDTVYYGYTF; D: -; size: -; V: TRBV7-9; J: TRBJ1-2
DNA: TGCGCCAGCAGCCAACAGACAGACTATGGCTACACCTTC; CDR3: CASSQQTDYGYTF; D: -; size: -; V: TRBV4-1; J: TRBJ1-2
DNA: TGTGCCAGCAGCAAACAGGGCTACGAGCAGTACTTC; CDR3: CASSKQGYEQYF; D: -; size: medium-sized; V: TRBV2; J: TRBJ2-7
DNA: TGTGCCAGCAGTTCACCCAGGGTGCACCAGCCCCAGCATTTT; CDR3: CASSSPRVHQPQHF; D: -; size: -; V: TRBV27; J: TRBJ1-5
DNA: TGTGCCAGCAGGTGGACAGGGGGGTACCAAGAGACCCAGTACTTC; CDR3: CASRWTGGYQETQYF; D: TRBD1; size: medium-sized; V: TRBV6-5; J: TRBJ2-5
DNA: TGTGCCAGCAGCCCCCACTCTGGAAACACCATATATTTT; CDR3: CASSPHSGNTIYF; D: -; size: -; V: TRBV7-9; J: TRBJ1-3
DNA: TGTGCCAGCAGTTTCACAGGGGTTTTTATGAACACTGAAGCTTTCTTT; CDR3: CASSFTGVFMNTEAFF; D: TRBD1; size: -; V: TRBV28; J: TRBJ1-1
DNA: TGTGCCAGCAGCTTATCCGCGGGGGCAGATACGCAGTATTTT; CDR3: CASSLSAGADTQYF; D: TRBD2; size: -; V: TRBV7-2; J: TRBJ2-3
DNA: TGTGCCAGCAGCACCCGGACTTGGGGGCCCGCCGGGCATACGCAGTATTTT; CDR3: CASSTRTWGPAGHTQYF; D: -; size: -; V: TRBV11-3; J: TRBJ2-3
DNA: TGTGCCAGTAGGCTTAAAAGTCCCCCAACAAGGGGCTACACCTTC; CDR3: CASRLKSPPTRGYTF; D: -; size: -; V: TRBV19; J: TRBJ1-2
DNA: TGTGCCAGCAGTTACGGTATCGGGGGCTACGAGCAGTACTTC; CDR3: CASSYGIGGYEQYF; D: -; size: -; V: TRBV6-2/TRBV6-3; J: TRBJ2-7
DNA: TGTGCCAGCAGCTTAGGAGCAGCAACTAATGAAAAACTGTTTTTT; CDR3: CASSLGAATNEKLFF; D: -; size: -; V: TRBV7-9; J: TRBJ1-4
DNA: TGTGCCAGTAGTGGTTGGGGGGCTCAGGCACCCCTCCACTTT; CDR3: CASSGWGAQAPLHF; D: -; size: -; V: TRBV19; J: TRBJ1-6
DNA: TGTGCCAGCAGCCAAGGAGAGAGGGACACCTATAATTCACCCCTCCACTTT; CDR3: CASSQGERDTYNSPLHF; D: -; size: -; V: TRBV14; J: TRBJ1-6
DNA: TGTGCCAGCAGCATAAGACCTCCGGGGGAGCTGTTTTTT; CDR3: CASSIRPPGELFF; D: -; size: few; V: TRBV6-5; J: TRBJ2-2
DNA: TGCGCCAGCAGCCCTTCTAAGGGGGCAGAGAACACTGAAGCTTTCTTT; CDR3: CASSPSKGAENTEAFF; D: TRBD1; size: -; V: TRBV4-1; J: TRBJ1-1
DNA: TGTGCCTGGAGTGTAGGGACAGGGTGGGCCTATGGCTACACCTTC; CDR3: CAWSVGTGWAYGYTF; D: TRBD1; size: -; V: TRBV30; J: TRBJ1-2
DNA: TGTGCCAGCTCACTCGGGGGGCTATGGACAGATACGCAGTATTTT; CDR3: CASSLGGLWTDTQYF; D: -; size: -; V: TRBV18; J: TRBJ2-3
DNA: TGTGCCAGCAGCCCACCCCGTCGACTAATATCTACGCCTTATAACTATGGCTACACCTTC; CDR3: CASSPPRRLISTPYNYGYTF; D: -; size: -; V: TRBV6-6; J: TRBJ1-2
DNA: TGTGCCAGCAGTTATGAGGGGAGCTCCTACGAGCAGTACTTC; CDR3: CASSYEGSSYEQYF; D: -; size: -; V: TRBV6-2/TRBV6-3; J: TRBJ2-7
DNA: TGCGCCAGCAGTGCGGACCCCCAAGGTCAGCCCCAGCATTTT; CDR3: CASSADPQGQPQHF; D: -; size: few; V: TRBV10-2; J: TRBJ1-5
DNA: TGTGCCAGCCGGGGGCAGGGGGCGAACTATGGCTACACCTTC; CDR3: CASRGQGANYGYTF; D: TRBD1; size: -; V: TRBV2; J: TRBJ1-2
DNA: TGTGCCTGGAGGGACAGTGTCCGAGATGAAAAACTGTTTTTT; CDR3: CAWRDSVRDEKLFF; D: -; size: once; V: TRBV30; J: TRBJ1-4